These T cell receptor beta chains were read from a single sample in a study of graft-versus-host responses after intestinal transplantation. Produced via immunoSEQ multiplex PCR; TCRdb's table is partial and in-frame only. The sample shows 40,000 to 55,000 clones, 85% to 95% of them seen only once. Their recognized antigens are unknown. The sample was unstimulated CD8+ T cells sorted from spleen or lymph node cells, taken before transplant. The receptors stem from a human donor who was the organ donor for an intestinal transplant. Both conserved end residues are trimmed from each CDR3.

cdr3_aa | v_call
ASSQTRGETQY | TRBV4-2
ASSPTSGAPEQY | TRBV7-8
ATGGTRGMNTEAF | TRBV15
ASSLIAPIGQQYEQY | TRBV28
ASSPGGGADNEQF | TRBV27
ASSPGLAGTYEQY | TRBV4-3
ASSGTEKETQY | TRBV7-9
ASSDQGSGTDTQY | TRBV10-1
ASSPSGTREQY | TRBV7-6
ASRTGGISSGANVLT | TRBV28
ASSEELGTAYEQY | TRBV5-1
ASSKTQDRRNEQY | TRBV21-1
ASSLAAGASGNTIY | TRBV7-9
ASSVKFRNQPQH | TRBV9
ASETGTYSNQPQH | TRBV2
ASSGGVGGLTDTQY | TRBV2
ASSQITNQETQY | TRBV4-3
SVEWQGRGEQY | TRBV29-1